The entry below gives a single T cell receptor beta chain sequence along with its context. This sample was included in a study of blood T cell repertoires in COVID-19. Study in general: The cDNA or gDNA used as material had been derived from T cells, B-cell-depleted T cells, or PBMCs.

Recruitment covered about 26 US areas and drew participants whose ages spanned roughly 18 to 100 years. Participant-reported clinical history was the basis for cohort assignment. The CDR3 loop spans 15 amino acids. CDR1 and CDR2 (germline): LNHDA, SQIVND (reference sequence). Trimming cost V 6 bases and J 9 bases; bases outside gene matches: 13. Generated by immunoSEQ multiplex PCR, the TCRdb table keeps only in-frame clones and is missing some. The sample holds about 250,000 clones, approximately 85% seen once. Specimen: PBMCs or T cells enriched from blood (not recorded which). The V gene is TRBV19, the J gene TRBJ2-1; 8 bases are a match to TRBD1. The source is a woman in her 50s with acute COVID-19. CDR3 nucleotide sequence: TGTGCCAGTAGGATGGAAGGACAGGGAGCTGGTGAGCAGTTCTTC. This codes for CASRMEGQGAGEQFF.